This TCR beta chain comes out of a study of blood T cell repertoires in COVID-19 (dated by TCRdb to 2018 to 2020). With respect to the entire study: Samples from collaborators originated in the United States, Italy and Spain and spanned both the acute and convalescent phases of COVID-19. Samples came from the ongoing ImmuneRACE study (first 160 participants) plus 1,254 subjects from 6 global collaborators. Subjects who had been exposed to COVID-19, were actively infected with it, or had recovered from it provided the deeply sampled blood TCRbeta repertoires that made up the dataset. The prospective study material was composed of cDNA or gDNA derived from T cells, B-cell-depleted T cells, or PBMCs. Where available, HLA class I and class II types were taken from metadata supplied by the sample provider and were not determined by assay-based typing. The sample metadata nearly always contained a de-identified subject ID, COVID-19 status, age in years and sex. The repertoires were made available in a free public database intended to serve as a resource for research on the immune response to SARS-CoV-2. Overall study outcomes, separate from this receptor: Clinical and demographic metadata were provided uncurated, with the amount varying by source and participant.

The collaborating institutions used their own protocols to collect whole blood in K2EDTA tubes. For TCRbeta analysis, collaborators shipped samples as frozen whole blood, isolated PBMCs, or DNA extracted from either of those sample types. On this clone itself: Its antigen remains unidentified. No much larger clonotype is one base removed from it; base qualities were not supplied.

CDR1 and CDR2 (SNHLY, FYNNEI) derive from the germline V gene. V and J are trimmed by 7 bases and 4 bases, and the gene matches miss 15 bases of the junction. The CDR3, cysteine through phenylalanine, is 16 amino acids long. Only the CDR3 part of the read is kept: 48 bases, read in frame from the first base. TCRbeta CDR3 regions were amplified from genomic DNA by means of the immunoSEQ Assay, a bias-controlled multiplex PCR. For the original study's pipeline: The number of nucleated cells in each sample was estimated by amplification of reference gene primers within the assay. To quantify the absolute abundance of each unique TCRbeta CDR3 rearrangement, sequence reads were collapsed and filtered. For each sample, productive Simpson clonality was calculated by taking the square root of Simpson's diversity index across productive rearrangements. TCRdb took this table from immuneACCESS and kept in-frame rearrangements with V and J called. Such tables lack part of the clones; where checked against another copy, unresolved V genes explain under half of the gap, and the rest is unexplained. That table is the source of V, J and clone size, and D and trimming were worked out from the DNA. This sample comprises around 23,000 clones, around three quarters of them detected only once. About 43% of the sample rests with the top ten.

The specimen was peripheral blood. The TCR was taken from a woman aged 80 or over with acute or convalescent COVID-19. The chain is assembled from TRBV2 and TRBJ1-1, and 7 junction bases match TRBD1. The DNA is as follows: TGTGCCAGCAATAAGGGGGCAGGCAACGGGGGCACTGAAGCTTTCTTT. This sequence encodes CASNKGAGNGGTEAFF.